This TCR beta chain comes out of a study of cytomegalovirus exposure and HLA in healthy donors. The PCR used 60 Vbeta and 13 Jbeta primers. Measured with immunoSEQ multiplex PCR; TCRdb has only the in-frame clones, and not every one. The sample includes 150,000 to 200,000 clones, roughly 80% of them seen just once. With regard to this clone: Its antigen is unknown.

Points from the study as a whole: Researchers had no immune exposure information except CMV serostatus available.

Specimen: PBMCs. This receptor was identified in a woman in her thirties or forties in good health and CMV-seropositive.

The CDR3 DNA follows: TGTGCCAGGGGGACAGGGCGGGATGAGCAGTTCTTC. It is translated as CARGTGRDEQFF. V usage is TRBV2 and J usage is TRBJ2-1; 9 bases align to TRBD1. Germline trimming cut 9 bases from V and 8 bases from J; bases unmatched to any gene: 5. The CDR3 is 12 residues long. The V gene's germline CDR1 is SNHLY and CDR2 FYNNEI.